This T cell receptor beta chain comes out of a study of cytotoxic CD8 clonotypes in ibrutinib-treated CLL (dated by TCRdb to the early 2020s). General notes on the study: The cohort was composed of 11 relapsed/refractory and fewer than 16 treatment-naive patients; IGHV unmutated status was identified in roughly 18 patients. Cryopreserved peripheral blood mononuclear cells were collected at three points: before therapy, at response, and at either sustained remission or disease progression. Every sample from remission and from progressive disease was obtained while the patients were still on ibrutinib. The response samples were drawn at a median of 12 months into treatment, with a range of about 6 to 40 months. Partial responses were observed in 24 patients and complete responses in 2; after a median follow-up of 68 months, remission was maintained in around 14 patients and progression was observed in approximately 12. Of the 85 to 90 participants in the trial, roughly 26 had longitudinal samples available. On average, each sample had about 250,000 productive templates and approximately 100,000 productive rearrangements. Overall study results and their limits: Public clonotypes were rare and either shrank or stayed stable during treatment, and the rise in clonality at ibrutinib response reflected expansion of private clonotypes. Baseline clonality was found to be higher than that of age-matched healthy donors and was strongly correlated with circulating CD8+ T-cell counts. Lymph node repertoires were not examined, and the timing of sampling was not matched between patients in sustained remission and those whose disease progressed. Clonality increased at ibrutinib response, stayed stable in sustained remission, and fell back toward baseline at progression.

The time point label for this specimen denotes: roughly 2 years on ibrutinib. For TCR beta library preparation, 1.5 to 2 micrograms of genomic DNA was extracted from cryopreserved PBMCs. Longitudinal blood samples from CLL patients on ibrutinib monotherapy underwent high-throughput TCR beta sequencing. Patients were enrolled in a phase 2 open-label single-center ibrutinib monotherapy trial. A MiSeq instrument was used for deep resolution sequencing, which targeted depths ranging from 1 in 1 million up to 1 in 200,000 T cells, with coverage averaging 10x for each clonotype. The immunoSEQ hsTCRB Kit was used to generate the TCR beta libraries. Turning to the authors' computational methods: ImmunoSEQ Data Assistant and ImmunoSEQ Analyzer were used for data analysis, and V, D and J genes were assigned according to IMGT definitions. Clonality was computed as one minus normalized Shannon entropy of productive rearrangement frequencies, ranging from 0 to 1. Public clonotype analysis was restricted to overrepresented clonotypes comprising at least 0.05% of each patient's repertoire. Approximately 12 age-matched healthy donor repertoires from immuneACCESS were used as controls for clonality. Entries here come from immuneACCESS through TCRdb and include only in-frame sequences with V and J called. Some clones fail to appear in such tables; in the studies checked, an unresolved V gene covers under half of the shortfall, and the cause of the remainder is unknown. D and trimming come from the DNA, and the V and J calls and clone size come from that table. Here the sample has tens of thousands of clones; about 64% occur a single time. The ten biggest clones cover less than 35% of the sample.

V lost 0 bases and J lost 5 bases; the stretch between them is 14 bases long. CDR1 SGHRS and CDR2 YFSETQ were looked up in the germline V gene. The CDR3, cysteine through phenylalanine, is 15 amino acids long. Only the CDR3 DNA is retained, 45 bases long and in frame from the first base. Points on this clone: Its antigen is still unknown. Qualities for individual bases were not recorded, and no much larger clone is one base off.

The receptor comes from a human donor with chronic lymphocytic leukemia. The chain joins TRBV5-1 to TRBJ1-2; a weak D assignment points to TRBD1 (6 bases agree). This specimen consisted of PBMCs, obtained after 24 months of ibrutinib treatment. This receptor has the CDR3 CASSLGSGDGYGYTF. The nucleotide sequence reads as follows: TGCGCCAGCAGCTTGGGGTCAGGGGATGGGTATGGCTACACCTTC.